This T cell receptor (beta chain) was sequenced for a study of blood T cell repertoires in COVID-19. Study-level information: The United States, Italy and Spain were the sources of the acute and convalescent COVID-19 samples.

Generated by immunoSEQ multiplex PCR, the TCRdb table keeps only in-frame clones and is missing some. The data hold 230,000 or so clones, with around nine tenths observed a single time. Cohort allocation depended upon clinical history that participants reported. The CDR3 has 12 amino acids. V was trimmed by 5 bases and J by 7 bases, leaving 10 bases between them. Germline CDR1 SGHTA, CDR2 FQGNSA. This chain connects TRBV7-2 to TRBJ2-3, with D uncertain. Source material: PBMCs or T cells enriched from blood (not recorded which). The sequence came from a woman aged 45-65 years with acute COVID-19. CDR3 DNA: TGTGCCAGCAGCCCGAACTTATATACGCAGTATTTT. This sequence encodes CASSPNLYTQYF.